The entry that follows covers one TCR beta chain sequence. Germline values: CDR1 LNHDA, CDR2 SQIVND (reference sequence). V dropped 3 bases and J dropped 5 bases, with 17 bases sitting between them. This CDR3 contains 15 residues. Described time point: newly diagnosed GD, antithyroid drugs for less than 3 months. The authors made the TCR library using RNA they extracted from PBMCs. Through Arm-PCR of CDR3 regions and iRepertoire HTBI primers, TCR beta libraries were built. MiXCR was run by TCRdb on the multiplex PCR reads, yielding one entry per CDR3 protein. The sample shows roughly 350,000 distinct CDR3 sequences, around 15% of them seen only once. The data were obtained in a study of regulatory T cells in long-lasting Graves disease. Study at large: Under 3 months of antithyroid drugs had been taken by newly diagnosed Graves' patients.

The sample was also linked to a second study, of T cells in Graves' hyperthyroidism and ophthalmopathy. That work states: Together with thyroid ultrasound, orbital computed tomography, serum thyroxine and TRAb, clinical symptoms were used for diagnoses.

The sequenced sample was peripheral blood mononuclear cells (PBMCs), obtained at new diagnosis, from a patient treated with antithyroid drugs. The V and J genes are TRBV19 and TRBJ2-7; D is unresolved. This receptor was taken from a woman in her late teens or twenties with Graves disease. The CDR3 DNA reads as TGTGCCAGTAGTATGGGTCTCGGCAGTGGGGACGAGCAGTACTTC. Amino acid sequence: CASSMGLGSGDEQYF.